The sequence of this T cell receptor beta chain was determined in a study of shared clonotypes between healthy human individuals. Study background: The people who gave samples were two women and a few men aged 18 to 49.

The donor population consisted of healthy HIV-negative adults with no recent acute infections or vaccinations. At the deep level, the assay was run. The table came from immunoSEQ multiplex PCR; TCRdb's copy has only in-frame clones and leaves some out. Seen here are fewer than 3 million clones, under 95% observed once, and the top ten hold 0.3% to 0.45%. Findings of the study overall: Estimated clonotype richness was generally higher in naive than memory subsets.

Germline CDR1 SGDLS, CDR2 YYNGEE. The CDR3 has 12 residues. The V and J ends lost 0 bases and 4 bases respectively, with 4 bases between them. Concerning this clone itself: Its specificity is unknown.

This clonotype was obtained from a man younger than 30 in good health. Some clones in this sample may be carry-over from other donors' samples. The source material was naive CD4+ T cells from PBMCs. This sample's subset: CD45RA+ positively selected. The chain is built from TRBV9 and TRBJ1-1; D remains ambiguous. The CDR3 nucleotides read TGTGCCAGCAGCGTAGTAGGCACTGAAGCTTTCTTT. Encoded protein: CASSVVGTEAFF.